This T cell receptor beta chain stems from a study of identical twins. The CDR3 is 15 amino acids. From germline, CDR1 is ENHRY and CDR2 SYGVKD. V was pared by 5 bases and J by 1 base, with 4 bases of the junction left unmatched. MiXCR, run by TCRdb on the 5' RACE reads, gives a single entry per CDR3 protein. The sample has some 730,000 distinct CDR3 sequences; approximately 18% are singletons. These same data were also listed under a study on T cells expressing NK-cell markers. From that paper: The TCR beta repertoires originated in sorted CD3+CD56+NKG2C+, CD3+CD56+NKG2C- and CD3+CD56-NKG2C+ T cells. The study found dominant NKG2C+ clonotypes at about 1.0-7.5% of CD8+ T cells in about six donors.

The specimen was PBMCs. This clonotype was obtained from a woman aged 18-30 years in good health. The chain couples TRBV10-3 to TRBJ2-3; TRBD1 matches at 9 bases. For the CDR3, the DNA is TGTGCCATCAGTCCACGGGACAGGGGCACAGATACGCAGTATTTT. Translating gives CAISPRDRGTDTQYF.